This TCR beta chain was sequenced during a study of blood T cells in healthy people across ages. Aged roughly 6 to 90, donors were systemically healthy Caucasians from Russia. The germline V and J ends were trimmed by 0 bases and 9 bases, with 9 bases remaining between them. The CDR3 is made up of 13 amino acids. Looked up from germline, CDR1 is LGHNA and CDR2 is YSLEER. A few counts support this clonotype. Sample-barcoded 5' priming and a J-beta primer mix drove a second PCR of roughly 6 to 12 cycles. Each CDR3 protein gets one entry after TCRdb re-called the 5' RACE reads with MiXCR. The table lists over 1.5 million distinct CDR3 sequences, less than 50% of them singletons.

The receptor comes from a middle-aged woman in good health. V is TRBV4-3 and J is TRBJ2-1; no clear D. What was sequenced was blood. The DNA of the CDR3 is TGCGCCAGCAGCCAAGATCTCGCACGTGAGCAGTTCTTC. Translation: CASSQDLAREQFF.